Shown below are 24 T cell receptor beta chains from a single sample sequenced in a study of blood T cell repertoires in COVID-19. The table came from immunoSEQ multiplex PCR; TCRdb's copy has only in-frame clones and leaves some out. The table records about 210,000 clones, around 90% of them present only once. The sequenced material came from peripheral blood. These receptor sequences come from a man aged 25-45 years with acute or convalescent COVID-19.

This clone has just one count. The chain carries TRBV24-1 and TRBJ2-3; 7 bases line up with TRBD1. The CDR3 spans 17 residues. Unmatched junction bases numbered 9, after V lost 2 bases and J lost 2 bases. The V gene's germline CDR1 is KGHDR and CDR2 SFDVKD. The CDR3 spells CATSDWGSTGTTDTQYF. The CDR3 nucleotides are TGTGCCACCAGTGATTGGGGGTCGACAGGGACCACAGATACGCAGTATTTT.

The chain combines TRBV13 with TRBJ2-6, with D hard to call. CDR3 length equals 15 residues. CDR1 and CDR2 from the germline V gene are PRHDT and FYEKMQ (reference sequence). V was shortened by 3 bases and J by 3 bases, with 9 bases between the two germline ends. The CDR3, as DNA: TGTGCCAGCAGCTTCTACCGAGTTGGGGCCAACGTCCTGACTTTC. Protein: CASSFYRVGANVLTF.

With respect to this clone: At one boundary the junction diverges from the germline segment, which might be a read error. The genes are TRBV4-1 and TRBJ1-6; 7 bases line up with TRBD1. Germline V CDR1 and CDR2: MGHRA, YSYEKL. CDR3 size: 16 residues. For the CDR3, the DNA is TGCGCCAGCAGCCAAGCTGGGACAGCCGATAATTCACTCCTCCACTTT. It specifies CASSQAGTADNSLLHF.

The CDR3 coding sequence is TGTGCCAGCCAGCGTGTATCGGACACTGAAGCTTTCTTT. Translation: CASQRVSDTEAFF. The chain joins TRBV5-6 to TRBJ1-1; D uncertain. Germline V gene data show CDR1 as SGHDT and CDR2 as YYEEEE. V lost 7 bases, J lost 3 bases, and 13 bases lay in between. This CDR3 is built from 13 residues.

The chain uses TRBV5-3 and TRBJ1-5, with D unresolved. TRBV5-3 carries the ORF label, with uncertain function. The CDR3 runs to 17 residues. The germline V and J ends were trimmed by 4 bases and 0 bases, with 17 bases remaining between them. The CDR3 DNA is TGTGCCAGAAGCCCCCTAGAAGAACACCATAGCAATCAGCCCCAGCATTTT. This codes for CARSPLEEHHSNQPQHF.

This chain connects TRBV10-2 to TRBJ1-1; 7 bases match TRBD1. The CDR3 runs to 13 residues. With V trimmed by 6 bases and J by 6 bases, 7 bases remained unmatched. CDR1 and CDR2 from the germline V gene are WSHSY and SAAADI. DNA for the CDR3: TGCGCCAGCAGGAGACAGGGTTCGGCTGAAGCTTTCTTT. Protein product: CASRRQGSAEAFF.

CDR3 amino acids: CASSYTPSSYNSPLHF. The DNA for the CDR3 is TGTGCCAGCAGTTACACCCCGAGCTCCTATAATTCACCCCTCCACTTT. The chain employs TRBV6-5 and TRBJ1-6, with D hard to call. This CDR3 region has 16 residues. Between the trimmed V and J ends, which lost 2 bases and 0 bases, there was a span of 8 bases. The V gene's germline CDR1 is MNHEY and CDR2 SVGAGI.

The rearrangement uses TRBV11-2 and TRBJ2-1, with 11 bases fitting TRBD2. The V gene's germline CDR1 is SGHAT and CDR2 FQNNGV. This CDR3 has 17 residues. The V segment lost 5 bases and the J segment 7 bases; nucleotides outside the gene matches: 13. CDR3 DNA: TGTGCCAGCAGCCTTTCGGGGGCTAGCGGGGGGAAGAATGAGCAGTTCTTC. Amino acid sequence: CASSLSGASGGKNEQFF. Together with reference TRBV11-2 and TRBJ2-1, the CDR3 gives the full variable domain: EAGVAQSPRYKIIEKRQSVAFWCNPISGHATLYWYQQILGQGPKLLIQFQNNGVVDDSQLPKDRFSAERLKGVDSTLKIQPAKLEDSAVYLCASSLSGASGGKNEQFFGPGTRLTVL.

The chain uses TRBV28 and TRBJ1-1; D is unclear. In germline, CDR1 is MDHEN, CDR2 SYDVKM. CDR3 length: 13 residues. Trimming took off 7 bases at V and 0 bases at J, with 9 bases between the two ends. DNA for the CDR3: TGTGCCAGCATGAACCCTATGAACACTGAAGCTTTCTTT. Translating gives CASMNPMNTEAFF. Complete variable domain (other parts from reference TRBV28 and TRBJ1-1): DVKVTQSSRYLVKRTGEKVFLECVQDMDHENMFWYRQDPGLGLRLIYFSYDVKMKEKGDIPEGYSVSREKKERFSLILESASTNQTSMYLCASMNPMNTEAFFGQGTRLTVV.

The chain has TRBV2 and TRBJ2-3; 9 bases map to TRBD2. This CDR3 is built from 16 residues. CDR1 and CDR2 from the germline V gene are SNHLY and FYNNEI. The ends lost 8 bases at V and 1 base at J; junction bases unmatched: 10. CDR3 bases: TGTGCCAGCCTCCTCGCTGGCGGGGGGGGCACAGATACGCAGTATTTT. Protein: CASLLAGGGGTDTQYF.

Written as DNA, the CDR3 is TGTGCCAGCAGCTCTCAAGCGGCCCGACACACAGATACGCAGTATTTT. Its protein product is CASSSQAARHTDTQYF. The chain couples TRBV13 to TRBJ2-3; D may be TRBD2 (5 bases). The length of the CDR3 is 16 residues. V was pared by 4 bases and J by 2 bases, with 16 bases between. From germline, CDR1 is PRHDT and CDR2 FYEKMQ (reference sequence).

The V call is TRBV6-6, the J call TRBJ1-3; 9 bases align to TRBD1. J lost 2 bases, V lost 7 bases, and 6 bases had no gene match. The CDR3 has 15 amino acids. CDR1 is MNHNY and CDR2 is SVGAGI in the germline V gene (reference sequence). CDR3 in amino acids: CASTERTGAGNTIYF. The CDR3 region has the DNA TGTGCCAGCACCGAGCGGACAGGGGCTGGAAACACCATATATTTT.

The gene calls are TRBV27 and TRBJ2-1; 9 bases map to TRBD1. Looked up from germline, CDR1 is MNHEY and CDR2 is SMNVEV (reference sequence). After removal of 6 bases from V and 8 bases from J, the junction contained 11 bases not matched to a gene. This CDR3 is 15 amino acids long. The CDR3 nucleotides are TGTGCCAGCAGCCATAGGACAGGGGCGTGGGATGAGCAGTTCTTC. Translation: CASSHRTGAWDEQFF.

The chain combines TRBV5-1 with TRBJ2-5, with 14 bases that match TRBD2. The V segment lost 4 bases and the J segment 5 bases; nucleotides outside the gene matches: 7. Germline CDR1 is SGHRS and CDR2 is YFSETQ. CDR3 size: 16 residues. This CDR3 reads CASSTTSGGVVETQYF. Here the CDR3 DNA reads TGCGCCAGCAGCACGACTAGCGGGGGGGTCGTGGAGACCCAGTACTTC. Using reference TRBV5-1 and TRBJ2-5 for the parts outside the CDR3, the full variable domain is KAGVTQTPRYLIKTRGQQVTLSCSPISGHRSVSWYQQTPGQGLQFLFEYFSETQRNKGNFPGRFSGRQFSNSRSEMNVSTLELGDSALYLCASSTTSGGVVETQYFGPGTRLLVL.

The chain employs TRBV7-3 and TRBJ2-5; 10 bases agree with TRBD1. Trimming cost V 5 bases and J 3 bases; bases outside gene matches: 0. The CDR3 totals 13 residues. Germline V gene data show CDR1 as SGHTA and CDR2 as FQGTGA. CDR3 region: CASSGQGEETQYF. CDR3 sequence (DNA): TGTGCCAGCAGCGGACAGGGGGAAGAGACCCAGTACTTC.

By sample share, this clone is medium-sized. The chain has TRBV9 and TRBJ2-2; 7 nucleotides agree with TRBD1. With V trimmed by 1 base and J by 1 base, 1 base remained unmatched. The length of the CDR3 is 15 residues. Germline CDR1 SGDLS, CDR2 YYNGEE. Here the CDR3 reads CASSVRTGNTGELFF. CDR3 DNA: TGTGCCAGCAGCGTACGGACAGGGAACACCGGGGAGCTGTTTTTT. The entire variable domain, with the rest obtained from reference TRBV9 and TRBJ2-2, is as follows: DSGVTQTPKHLITATGQRVTLRCSPRSGDLSVYWYQQSLDQGLQFLIQYYNGEERAKGNILERFSAQQFPDLHSELNLSSLELGDSALYFCASSVRTGNTGELFFGEGSRLTVL.

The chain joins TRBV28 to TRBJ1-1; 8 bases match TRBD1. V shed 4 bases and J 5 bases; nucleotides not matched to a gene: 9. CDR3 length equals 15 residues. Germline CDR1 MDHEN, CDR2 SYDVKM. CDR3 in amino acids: CASSSPSTGDTEAFF. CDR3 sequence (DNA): TGTGCCAGCAGTTCCCCCTCGACAGGGGATACTGAAGCTTTCTTT.

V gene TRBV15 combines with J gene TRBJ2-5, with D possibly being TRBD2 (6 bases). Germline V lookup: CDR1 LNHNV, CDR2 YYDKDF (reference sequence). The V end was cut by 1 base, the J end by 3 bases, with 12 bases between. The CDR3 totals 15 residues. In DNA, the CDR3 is TGTGCCACCAGCAGAGGGGAGGCCTGGGAAGAGACCCAGTACTTC. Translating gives CATSRGEAWEETQYF.

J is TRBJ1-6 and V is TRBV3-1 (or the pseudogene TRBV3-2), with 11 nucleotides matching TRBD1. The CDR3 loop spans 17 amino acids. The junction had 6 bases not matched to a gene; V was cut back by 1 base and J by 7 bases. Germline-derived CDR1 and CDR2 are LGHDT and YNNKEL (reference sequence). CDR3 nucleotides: TGTGCCAGCAGCCAAGCTGATGGGACAGGGGGAAATTCACCCCTCCACTTT. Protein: CASSQADGTGGNSPLHF.

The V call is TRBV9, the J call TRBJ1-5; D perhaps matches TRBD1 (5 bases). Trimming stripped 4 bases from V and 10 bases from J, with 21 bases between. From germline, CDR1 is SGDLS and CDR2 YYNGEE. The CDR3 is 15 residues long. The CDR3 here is CASSPQHGTGGPQHF. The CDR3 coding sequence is TGTGCCAGCAGCCCTCAACACGGGACCGGGGGACCCCAGCATTTT.

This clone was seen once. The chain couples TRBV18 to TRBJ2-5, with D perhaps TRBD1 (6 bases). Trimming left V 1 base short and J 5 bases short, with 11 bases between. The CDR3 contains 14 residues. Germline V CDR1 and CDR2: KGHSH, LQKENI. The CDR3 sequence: CASSPRAGVETQYF. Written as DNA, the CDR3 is TGTGCCAGCTCACCACGGGCAGGGGTGGAGACCCAGTACTTC.

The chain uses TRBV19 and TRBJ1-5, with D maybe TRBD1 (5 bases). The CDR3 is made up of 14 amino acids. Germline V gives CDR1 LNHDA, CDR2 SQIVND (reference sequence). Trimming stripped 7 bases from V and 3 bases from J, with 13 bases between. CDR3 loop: CASMLVGDNQPQHF. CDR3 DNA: TGTGCCAGTATGCTGGTAGGGGACAATCAGCCCCAGCATTTT.

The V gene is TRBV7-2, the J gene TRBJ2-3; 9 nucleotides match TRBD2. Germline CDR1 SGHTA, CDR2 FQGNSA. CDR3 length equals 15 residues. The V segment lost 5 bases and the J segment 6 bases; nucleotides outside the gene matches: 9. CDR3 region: CASSPRRGGLDTQYF. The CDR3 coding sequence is TGTGCCAGCAGCCCTCGGCGGGGGGGCCTGGATACGCAGTATTTT.

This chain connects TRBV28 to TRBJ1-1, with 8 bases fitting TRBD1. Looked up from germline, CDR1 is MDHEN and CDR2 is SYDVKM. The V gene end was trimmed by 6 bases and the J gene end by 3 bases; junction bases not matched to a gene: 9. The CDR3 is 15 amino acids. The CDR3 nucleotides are TGTGCCAGCAGAAAATCGACAGGGGTCTACACTGAAGCTTTCTTT. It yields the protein CASRKSTGVYTEAFF.